This T cell receptor beta chain was captured in a study of blood T cell repertoires in COVID-19. The J segment lost 0 bases and the V segment lost 4 bases, leaving 3 bases of the junction unmatched. Germline CDR1 reads SGHRS; CDR2 reads YFSETQ. The CDR3 consists of 14 residues. TCRdb's table, derived via immunoSEQ multiplex PCR, lists solely in-frame clones and lacks some. The table lists some 260,000 clones, about 80% of them singletons. The sequenced material came from peripheral blood. The V gene is TRBV5-1, the J gene TRBJ1-2; 7 nucleotides line up with TRBD1. This clonotype was sampled from a man at least 80 years old with acute or convalescent COVID-19. CDR3 loop: CASSATGANYGYTF. For the CDR3, the DNA is TGCGCCAGCAGCGCAACAGGGGCTAACTATGGCTACACCTTC.